Included here is one T cell receptor (beta chain) sequence, with context. The antigen remains unidentified. The sample is drawn from a study of post-analysis software for immune sequencing data. Study results and caveats: Controls showed lower frequencies than patients for five TRBV segments, and TRBV5-6, TRBV5-1 and TRBV20-1 were among these.

Incorporated into the TCR beta cDNA libraries were unique molecular identifiers, which served to reduce PCR and sequencing biases. TCRdb called the PCR reads again in MiXCR, with one record for every CDR3 protein. Of some 500,000 distinct CDR3 sequences in the sample, around 40% were seen once. The V and J ends lost 4 bases and 2 bases, in that order; junction bases with no gene match: 4. The CDR3 is 18 amino acids. Germline values: CDR1 MGHRA, CDR2 YSYEKL. The clonotype was recovered from a girl under 18 with multiple sclerosis. The gene calls are TRBV4-1 and TRBJ2-6; 14 positions match TRBD2. The sequencing input was blood. The CDR3 loop is CASSPLTSGRAGANVLTF. In DNA form, the CDR3 reads TGCGCCAGCAGCCCCCTGACTAGCGGGAGGGCTGGGGCCAACGTCCTGACTTTC.